These 19 T cell receptor beta chains were all obtained from the same sample, sequenced in a study of T cells in Graves' hyperthyroidism and ophthalmopathy. The source material, RNA transcripts, was used to amplify TCR beta CDR3 regions. The HTBI primer set drove a first-round RT-PCR of the TCR CDR3. Each CDR3 protein is one row after TCRdb ran MiXCR on the multiplex PCR reads. The sample holds some 550,000 distinct CDR3 sequences, roughly 16% seen once. Sample: blood. These TCRs come from a woman aged 40 to 55 with Graves' ophthalmopathy.

This clonotype was observed many times. In DNA, the CDR3 is TGTGCCAGCATCCCAGGACAGGGTATACAGAACACTGAAGCTTTCTTT. Amino acids: CASIPGQGIQNTEAFF. The J gene is TRBJ1-1, the V gene TRBV7-9; TRBD1 agrees at 8 bases. J was trimmed by 1 base and V by 7 bases; bases with no gene match: 11. Germline values: CDR1 SEHNR, CDR2 FQNEAQ (reference sequence). CDR3 size: 16 residues.

The V call is TRBV6-4, the J call TRBJ1-1; D is unclear. Trimming pared 2 bases from V and 4 bases from J, leaving 8 bases between. CDR3 length equals 13 residues. Germline CDR1 and CDR2: MRHNA and SNTAGT. The CDR3 sequence is CASSDEGGTEAFF. The CDR3 DNA sequence: TGTGCCAGCAGTGACGAGGGCGGCACTGAAGCTTTCTTT.

The CDR3 region has the DNA TGTGCCAGCAGTACCCCGGGACAGGGAAGGCACACCATATATTTT. Residues: CASSTPGQGRHTIYF. J is TRBJ1-3 and V is TRBV6-9; 9 bases map to TRBD1. V dropped 5 bases and J dropped 8; count of bases not matched to a gene: 10. The CDR3 has 15 residues. Germline V gene sequence: CDR1 MNHGY, CDR2 SVAAGI.

There are many counts of this clonotype. The V and J genes are TRBV12-3 or TRBV12-4 and TRBJ2-5; perhaps TRBD2 as D (6 bases). The V end was cut by 4 bases, the J end by 4 bases, with 10 bases between. CDR3 length: 13 amino acids. In DNA, the CDR3 is TGTGCCAGCAGTTATGGGGGAGGAGAGACCCAGTACTTC. Protein product: CASSYGGGETQYF.

This clonotype appeared many times. This sequence joins TRBV27 and TRBJ2-2, with 14 bases identical to TRBD2. The germline V gene encodes CDR1 MNHEY and CDR2 SMNVEV (reference sequence). The V gene end was trimmed by 4 bases and the J gene end by 2 bases; junction bases not matched to a gene: 3. The CDR3 has 17 amino acids. The CDR3 sequence is CASSWGLAGDNTGELFF. CDR3 in DNA: TGTGCCAGCAGTTGGGGACTAGCGGGAGACAACACCGGGGAGCTGTTTTTT.

This clonotype occurred many times. The J gene is TRBJ1-2, the V gene TRBV20-1, with D perhaps matching TRBD1 (5 bases). The CDR3 has 14 amino acids. Germline CDR1 DFQATT, CDR2 SNEGSKA (reference sequence). Trimming stripped 6 bases from V and 3 bases from J, with 17 bases between. CDR3 sequence reads: CSASARASDYGYTF. The CDR3 bases are TGCAGTGCCTCAGCCAGGGCCAGTGACTATGGCTACACCTTC.

This clonotype was observed at least ten times. The rearrangement uses TRBV2 and TRBJ2-3; D is tentatively TRBD1 or TRBD2 (5 bases each). Germline lookup yields CDR1 SNHLY and CDR2 FYNNEI. V was shortened by 7 bases and J by 5 bases, with 16 bases between the two germline ends. The CDR3 contains 14 residues. The CDR3 is CASMRDEGRDTQYF. As DNA, the CDR3 is TGTGCCAGCATGAGGGACGAAGGAAGAGATACGCAGTATTTT.

This clonotype was seen a handful of times. The chain is built from TRBV20-1 and TRBJ1-1; 9 positions agree with TRBD1. The CDR3 has 15 amino acids. From germline, CDR1 is DFQATT and CDR2 SNEGSKA (reference sequence). J lost 7 bases, V lost 4 bases, and 13 bases had no gene match. The CDR3 here is CSATDEDRGLSEAFF. The CDR3 DNA reads TGCAGTGCTACTGACGAGGACAGGGGTTTGAGTGAAGCTTTCTTT.

The chain couples TRBV20-1 to TRBJ1-1; D may be TRBD1 (5 bases). This CDR3 contains 16 residues. CDR1 is DFQATT, CDR2 SNEGSKA, per germline (reference sequence). V was shortened by 1 base and J by 1 base, with 16 bases between the two germline ends. As DNA, the CDR3 is TGCAGTGCTAGAGGTCCGCGGGTGACAGAGAACACTGAAGCTTTCTTT. Translating it yields CSARGPRVTENTEAFF.

This clonotype showed up many times. This chain links TRBV11-2 with TRBJ1-1; no clear D. V was clipped by 1 base and J by 1 base, with 7 bases between them. This CDR3 spans 14 amino acids. Germline CDR1 SGHAT, CDR2 FQNNGV. CDR3 sequence: CASSLASGNTEAFF. CDR3 coding DNA: TGTGCCAGCAGCTTAGCGTCGGGGAACACTGAAGCTTTCTTT. Full variable domain (remainder filled in from reference TRBV11-2 and TRBJ1-1): EAGVAQSPRYKIIEKRQSVAFWCNPISGHATLYWYQQILGQGPKLLIQFQNNGVVDDSQLPKDRFSAERLKGVDSTLKIQPAKLEDSAVYLCASSLASGNTEAFFGQGTRLTVV.

Ten or more counts support this clonotype. V is TRBV7-9 and J is TRBJ2-3, with 10 bases that match TRBD2. Germline CDR1 is SEHNR and CDR2 is FQNEAQ (reference sequence). V lost 5 bases and J lost 5; bases outside the gene matches: 10. The length of the CDR3 is 16 residues. CDR3 sequence reads: CASSIGAGGQRDTQYF. The CDR3, as DNA: TGTGCCAGCAGCATAGGAGCGGGAGGGCAGCGAGATACGCAGTATTTT.

The sample holds many counts of this clonotype. The chain couples TRBV20-1 to TRBJ2-3; TRBD1 might be the D (6 bases). Trimming stripped 5 bases from V and 1 base from J, with 10 bases between. Per germline, CDR1 DFQATT and CDR2 SNEGSKA (reference sequence). The CDR3 is 13 amino acids. The CDR3 protein is CSALRTGTDTQYF. The CDR3 region has the DNA TGCAGTGCTCTCCGGACAGGCACAGATACGCAGTATTTT.

In its sample, this clonotype was seen a few times. This sequence joins TRBV7-2 and TRBJ1-4, with D possibly being TRBD1 (6 bases). The CDR3 covers 17 residues. The germline V and J ends were trimmed by 0 bases and 8 bases, with 19 bases remaining between them. Germline V gene lookup returns CDR1 SGHTA and CDR2 FQGNSA. CDR3 in amino acids: CASSLAGAGAQGEKLFF. For the CDR3, the DNA is TGTGCCAGCAGCTTAGCGGGGGCGGGGGCACAGGGAGAAAAACTGTTTTTT.

This clonotype was seen more than once but under ten times. V is TRBV29-1 and J is TRBJ2-1; D uncertain. Trimming took 4 bases from V and 1 from J, leaving 8 bases between them. CDR1 is SQVTM and CDR2 is ANQGSEA in the germline V gene. CDR3 length: 13 amino acids. For the CDR3, the DNA is TGCAGCGTTGGGTGGGCGTCCTACAATGAGCAGTTCTTC. This codes for CSVGWASYNEQFF.

This clonotype was seen ten or more times. The chain recombines TRBV11-2 with TRBJ2-7; D is possibly TRBD1 (6 bases). Germline-derived CDR1 and CDR2 are SGHAT and FQNNGV. The V end lost 0 bases, the J end lost 0 bases, and 9 bases lay between the germline ends. The CDR3 totals 15 residues. The CDR3, as DNA: TGTGCCAGCAGCTTAGACAGGGGTTACTCCTACGAGCAGTACTTC. Residues: CASSLDRGYSYEQYF.

This clonotype was seen a few times. This chain links TRBV6-6 with TRBJ1-2; D gene ambiguous. Trimming cost V 2 bases and J 4 bases, with 14 bases left between them. The CDR3 length is 15 residues. The germline gives CDR1 MNHNY, CDR2 SVGAGI (reference sequence). CDR3 protein: CASSYRDSRFYGYTF. As DNA, the CDR3 is TGTGCCAGCAGTTACAGGGATAGTAGGTTCTATGGCTACACCTTC.

This clonotype was seen ten or more times. The rearrangement joins TRBV11-2 to TRBJ1-6; TRBD1 is a possible D gene (5 bases). Germline CDR1 SGHAT, CDR2 FQNNGV. There are 15 residues in the CDR3. Trimming left V 3 bases short and J 11 bases short, with 17 bases between. The chain's CDR3 is CASSFRHGGEAPLHF. In DNA, the CDR3 is TGTGCCAGCAGCTTCAGACACGGGGGTGAGGCACCCCTCCACTTT. The entire variable domain, with the rest obtained from reference TRBV11-2 and TRBJ1-6, is as follows: EAGVAQSPRYKIIEKRQSVAFWCNPISGHATLYWYQQILGQGPKLLIQFQNNGVVDDSQLPKDRFSAERLKGVDSTLKIQPAKLEDSAVYLCASSFRHGGEAPLHFGNGTRLTVT.

This clonotype has ten or more counts. The V gene is TRBV20-1, the J gene TRBJ2-3; tentative D call: TRBD2 (5 bases). V lost 2 bases and J 2 bases, leaving 17 bases between the germline ends. This CDR3 is 16 amino acids long. The germline CDR1 and CDR2 sequences are DFQATT and SNEGSKA (reference sequence). The CDR3 DNA sequence: TGCAGTGCTAGATCTCGCGGGTACACTTTCACAGATACGCAGTATTTT. Protein: CSARSRGYTFTDTQYF.

This clonotype was observed at least ten times. V is TRBV28 and J is TRBJ2-3, with D hard to call. V was clipped by 6 bases and J by 0 bases, with 7 bases between them. The length of the CDR3 is 13 residues. Germline V lookup: CDR1 MDHEN, CDR2 SYDVKM. In nucleotides, the CDR3 is TGTGCCAGCAGGCCCTCTAGCACAGATACGCAGTATTTT. Amino acid sequence: CASRPSSTDTQYF.